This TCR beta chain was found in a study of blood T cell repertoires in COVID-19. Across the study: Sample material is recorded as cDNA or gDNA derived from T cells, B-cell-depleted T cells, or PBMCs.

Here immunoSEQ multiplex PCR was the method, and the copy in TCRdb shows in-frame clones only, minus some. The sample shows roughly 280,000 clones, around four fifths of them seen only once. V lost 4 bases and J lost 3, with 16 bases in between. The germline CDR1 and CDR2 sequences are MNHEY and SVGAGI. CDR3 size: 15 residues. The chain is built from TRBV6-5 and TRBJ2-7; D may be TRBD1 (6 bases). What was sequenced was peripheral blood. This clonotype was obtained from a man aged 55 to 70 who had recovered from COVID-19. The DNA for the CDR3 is TGTGCCAGCAGTTGGAGCCAGAGGGGGATCTACGAGCAGTACTTC. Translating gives CASSWSQRGIYEQYF.